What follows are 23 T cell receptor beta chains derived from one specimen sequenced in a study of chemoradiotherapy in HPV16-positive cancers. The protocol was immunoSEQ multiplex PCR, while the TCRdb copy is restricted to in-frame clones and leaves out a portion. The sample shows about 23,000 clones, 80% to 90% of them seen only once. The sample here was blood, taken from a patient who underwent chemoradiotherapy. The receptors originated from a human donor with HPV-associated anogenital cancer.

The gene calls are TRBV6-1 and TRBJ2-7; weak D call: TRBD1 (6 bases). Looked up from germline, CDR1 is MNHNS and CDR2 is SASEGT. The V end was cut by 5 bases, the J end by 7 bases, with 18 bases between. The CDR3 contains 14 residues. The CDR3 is CASSFHREGWEQYF. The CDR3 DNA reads TGTGCCAGCAGTTTTCACAGGGAAGGATGGGAGCAGTACTTC.

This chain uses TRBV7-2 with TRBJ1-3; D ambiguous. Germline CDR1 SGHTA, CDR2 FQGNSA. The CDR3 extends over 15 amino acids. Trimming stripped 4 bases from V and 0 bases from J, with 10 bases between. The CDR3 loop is CASSSDRVSGNTIYF. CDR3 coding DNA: TGTGCCAGCAGCTCGGATAGAGTCTCTGGAAACACCATATATTTT.

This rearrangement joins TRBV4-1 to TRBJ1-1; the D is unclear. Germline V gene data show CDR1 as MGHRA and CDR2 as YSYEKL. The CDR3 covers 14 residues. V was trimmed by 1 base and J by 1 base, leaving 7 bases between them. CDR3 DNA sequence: TGCGCCAGCAGCCAAGCTACACGGAACACTGAAGCTTTCTTT. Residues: CASSQATRNTEAFF.

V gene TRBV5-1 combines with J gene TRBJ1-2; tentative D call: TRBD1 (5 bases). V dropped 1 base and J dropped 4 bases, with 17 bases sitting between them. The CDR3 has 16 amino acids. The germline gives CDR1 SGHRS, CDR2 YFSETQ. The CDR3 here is CASSLHSDISAYGYTF. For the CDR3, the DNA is TGCGCCAGCAGCTTGCACTCGGACATTTCTGCCTATGGCTACACCTTC. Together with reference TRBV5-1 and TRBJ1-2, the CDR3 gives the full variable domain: KAGVTQTPRYLIKTRGQQVTLSCSPISGHRSVSWYQQTPGQGLQFLFEYFSETQRNKGNFPGRFSGRQFSNSRSEMNVSTLELGDSALYLCASSLHSDISAYGYTFGSGTRLTVV.

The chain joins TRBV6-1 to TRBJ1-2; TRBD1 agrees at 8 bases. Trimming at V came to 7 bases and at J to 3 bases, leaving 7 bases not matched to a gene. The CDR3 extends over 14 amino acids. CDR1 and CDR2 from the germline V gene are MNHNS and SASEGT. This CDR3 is CASMKDRGDYGYTF. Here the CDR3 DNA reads TGTGCCAGCATGAAAGACAGGGGTGACTATGGCTACACCTTC.

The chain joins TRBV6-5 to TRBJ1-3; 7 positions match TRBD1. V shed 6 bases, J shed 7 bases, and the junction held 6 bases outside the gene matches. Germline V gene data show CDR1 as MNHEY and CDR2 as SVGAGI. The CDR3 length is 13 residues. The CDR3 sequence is CASRRTGANTIYF. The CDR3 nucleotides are TGTGCCAGCAGGCGTACAGGGGCGAACACCATATATTTT.

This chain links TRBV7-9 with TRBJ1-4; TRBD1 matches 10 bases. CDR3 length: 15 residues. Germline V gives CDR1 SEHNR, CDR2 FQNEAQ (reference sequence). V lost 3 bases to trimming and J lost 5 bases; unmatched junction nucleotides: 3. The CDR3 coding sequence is TGTGCCAGCAGCTTCATGGACAGGGGGAATGAAAAACTGTTTTTT. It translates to CASSFMDRGNEKLFF.

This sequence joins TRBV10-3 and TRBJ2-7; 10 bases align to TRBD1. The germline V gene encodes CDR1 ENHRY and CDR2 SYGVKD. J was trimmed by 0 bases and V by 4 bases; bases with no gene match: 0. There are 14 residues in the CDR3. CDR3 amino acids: CAISGTGGSYEQYV. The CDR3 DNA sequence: TGTGCCATCAGTGGGACAGGGGGCTCCTACGAGCAGTACGTC.

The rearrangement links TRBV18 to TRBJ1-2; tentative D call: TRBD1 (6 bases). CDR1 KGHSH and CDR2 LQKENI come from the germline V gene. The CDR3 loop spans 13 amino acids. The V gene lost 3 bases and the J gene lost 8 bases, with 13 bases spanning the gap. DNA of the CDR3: TGTGCCAGCTCACCCACTAGGGGGGAAGGCTACACCTTC. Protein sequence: CASSPTRGEGYTF.

The CDR3 sequence is CASSPGGIYGYTF. The CDR3 DNA reads as TGTGCCAGCAGCCCCGGCGGGATCTATGGCTACACCTTC. The J gene is TRBJ1-2, the V gene TRBV9; unclear D gene. Germline CDR1 and CDR2: SGDLS and YYNGEE. The CDR3 spans 13 residues. V lost 4 bases and J 4 bases, leaving 11 bases between the germline ends.

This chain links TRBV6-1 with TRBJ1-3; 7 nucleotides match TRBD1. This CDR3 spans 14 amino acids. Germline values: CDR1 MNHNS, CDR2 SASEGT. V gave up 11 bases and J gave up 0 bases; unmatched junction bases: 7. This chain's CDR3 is CAVLRGSSGNTIYF. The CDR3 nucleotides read TGTGCCGTCCTCAGGGGGAGCTCTGGAAACACCATATATTTT.

CDR3 sequence (DNA): TGTGCCAGCAGCTTGAAGGCATTGGGGGGAAACACCATATATTTT. Residues: CASSLKALGGNTIYF. The chain uses TRBV7-2 and TRBJ1-3; D uncertain. Trimming took 3 bases from V and 4 from J, leaving 13 bases between them. Germline CDR1 and CDR2: SGHTA and FQGNSA. The CDR3 length is 15 residues.

The CDR3 DNA reads as TGTGCCAGCAGCGTAGACGGGGGACGTATAGCAGATACGCAGTATTTT. Translated, it gives CASSVDGGRIADTQYF. The chain uses TRBV9 and TRBJ2-3; possible D gene TRBD2, 6 bases. Germline CDR1 is SGDLS and CDR2 is YYNGEE. The CDR3 runs to 16 residues. With 0 bases removed from V and 4 bases from J, the gap between germline ends came to 15 bases.

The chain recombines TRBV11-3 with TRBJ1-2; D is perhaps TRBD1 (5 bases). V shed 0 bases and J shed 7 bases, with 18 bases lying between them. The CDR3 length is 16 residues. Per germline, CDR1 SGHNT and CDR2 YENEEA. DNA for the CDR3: TGTGCCAGCAGCTTAGATTTAGGACGGGGACGATTTGGCTACACCTTC. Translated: CASSLDLGRGRFGYTF.

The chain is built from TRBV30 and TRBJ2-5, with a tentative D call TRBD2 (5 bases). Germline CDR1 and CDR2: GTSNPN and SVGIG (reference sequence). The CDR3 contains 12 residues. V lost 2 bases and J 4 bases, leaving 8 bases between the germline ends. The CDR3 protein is CAWSLSAETQYF. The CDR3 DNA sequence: TGTGCCTGGAGTCTTAGCGCAGAGACCCAGTACTTC.

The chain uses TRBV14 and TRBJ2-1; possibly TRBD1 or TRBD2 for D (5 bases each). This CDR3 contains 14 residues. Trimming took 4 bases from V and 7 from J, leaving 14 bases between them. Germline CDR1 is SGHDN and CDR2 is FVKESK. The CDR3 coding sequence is TGTGCCAGCAGCCTCGGGGACGGGCGGAATGAGCAGTTCTTC. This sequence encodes CASSLGDGRNEQFF. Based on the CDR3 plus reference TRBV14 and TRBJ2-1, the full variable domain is EAGVTQFPSHSVIEKGQTVTLRCDPISGHDNLYWYRRVMGKEIKFLLHFVKESKQDESGMPNNRFLAERTGGTYSTLKVQPAELEDSGVYFCASSLGDGRNEQFFGPGTRLTVL.

The CDR3 nucleotides are TGTGCCAGCAGTGAGAAACGGGGCCTAACACAAGAGACCCAGTACTTC. This encodes CASSEKRGLTQETQYF. The chain combines TRBV6-1 with TRBJ2-5; either TRBD1 or TRBD2 may fit D (5 bases each). Germline CDR1 and CDR2: MNHNS and SASEGT. This CDR3 contains 16 residues. V was clipped by 3 bases and J by 2 bases, with 16 bases between them.

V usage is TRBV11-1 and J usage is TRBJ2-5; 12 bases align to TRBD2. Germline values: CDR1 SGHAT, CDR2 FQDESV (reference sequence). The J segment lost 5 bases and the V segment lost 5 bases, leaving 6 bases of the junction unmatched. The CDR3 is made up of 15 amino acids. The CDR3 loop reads CASSPSGGAQETQYF. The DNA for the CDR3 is TGTGCCAGCAGCCCTAGCGGGGGGGCACAGGAGACCCAGTACTTC.

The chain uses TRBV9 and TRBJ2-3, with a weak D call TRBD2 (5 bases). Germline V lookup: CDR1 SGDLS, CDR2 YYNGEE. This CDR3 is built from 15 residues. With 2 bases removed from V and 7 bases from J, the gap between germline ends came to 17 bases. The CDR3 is CASSVSEGSRHTQYF. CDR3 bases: TGTGCCAGCAGCGTTTCAGAGGGCTCGCGGCATACGCAGTATTTT.

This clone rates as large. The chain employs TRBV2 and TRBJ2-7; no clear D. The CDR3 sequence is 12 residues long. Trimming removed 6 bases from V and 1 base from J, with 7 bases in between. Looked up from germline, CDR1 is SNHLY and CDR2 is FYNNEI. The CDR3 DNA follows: TGTGCCAGCAGGGACCCATCCTACGAGCAGTACGTC. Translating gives CASRDPSYEQYV.

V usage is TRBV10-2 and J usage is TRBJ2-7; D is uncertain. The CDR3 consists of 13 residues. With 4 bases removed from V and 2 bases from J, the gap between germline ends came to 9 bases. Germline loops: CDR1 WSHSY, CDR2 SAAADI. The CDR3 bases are TGCGCCAGCAGTGTTTCCGCGCCCTACGAGCAGTACTTC. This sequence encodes CASSVSAPYEQYF.

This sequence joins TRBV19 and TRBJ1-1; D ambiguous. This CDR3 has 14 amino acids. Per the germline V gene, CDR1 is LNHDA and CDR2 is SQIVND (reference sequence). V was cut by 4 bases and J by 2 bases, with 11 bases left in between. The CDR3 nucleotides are TGTGCCAGTAGTACGGGAGCGAAAAACACTGAAGCTTTCTTT. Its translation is CASSTGAKNTEAFF. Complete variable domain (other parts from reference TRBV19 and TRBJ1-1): DGGITQSPKYLFRKEGQNVTLSCEQNLNHDAMYWYRQDPGQGLRLIYYSQIVNDFQKGDIAEGYSVSREKKESFPLTVTSAQKNPTAFYLCASSTGAKNTEAFFGQGTRLTVV.

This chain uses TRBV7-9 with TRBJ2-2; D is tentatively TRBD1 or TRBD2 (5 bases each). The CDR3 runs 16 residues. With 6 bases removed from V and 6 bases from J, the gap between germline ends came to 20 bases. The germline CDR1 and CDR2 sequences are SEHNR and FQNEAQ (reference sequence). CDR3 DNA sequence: TGTGCCAGCAGTAAAGGACCGTCCCGGGACGCCGGGGAGCTGTTTTTT. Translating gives CASSKGPSRDAGELFF.